This TCR beta chain was sequenced for a study of T cells in Graves' hyperthyroidism and ophthalmopathy. Study-wide background: Pretreatment peripheral blood was obtained at initial diagnosis.

The germline V gene has CDR1 SQVTM and CDR2 ANQGSEA. This CDR3 is 16 amino acids long. J lost 7 bases, V lost 6 bases, and 18 bases had no gene match. TCR beta CDR3 region amplification was performed from RNA transcripts. RT-PCR in the first round (using the HTBI primer set) targeted the TCR CDR3. TCRdb analysed the multiplex PCR reads with MiXCR anew, one entry per CDR3 protein. The table has about 640,000 distinct CDR3 sequences, roughly 14% seen once. Study results and limitations: Stable hyperthyroidism was separated from ophthalmopathy by a model based on 13 V-J features. The model made its ophthalmopathy prediction, and onset followed a median around six months later. Most clonotypes expanded in thyroid above 0.001 were likewise present in blood.

This clonotype appeared many times. What it recognizes is unknown. Sequenced material: blood. The receptor was derived from a woman in her fifties or sixties with Graves' ophthalmopathy. The chain links TRBV29-1 to TRBJ2-1, with 7 bases lining up with TRBD2. The CDR3 loop is CSVPNKPGLGGNEQFF. CDR3 DNA sequence: TGCAGCGTCCCCAATAAACCGGGACTCGGGGGGAATGAGCAGTTCTTC.